The sequence of this T cell receptor beta chain was determined in a study of response to subunit inactivated influenza vaccine. TCRdb reprocessed the RT-PCR reads via MiXCR and lists one record per CDR3 protein. Here the sample spans around 570,000 distinct CDR3 sequences, approximately 7.6% being singletons. Study observations and caveats: A suggestion made by the authors is that each seasonal influenza vaccination recruits few new T cells.

This clonotype occurred a few times. Its antigen is not known. Between the trimmed V and J ends, which lost 1 base and 0 bases, there was a span of 22 bases. The CDR3 runs 19 residues. The receptor comes from a man between 50 and 69 years old who received an inactivated influenza vaccine. The gene calls are TRBV12-3 or TRBV12-4 and TRBJ2-7; no clear D. Specimen: PBMCs from blood, collected less than 30 months after vaccination. CDR3 coding DNA: TGTGCCAGCAGTTTAGGCACAGTGGGTGTCCCCCTTCTCTCCTACGAGCAGTACTTC. Protein product: CASSLGTVGVPLLSYEQYF.